The next 8 T cell receptor beta chains were all read from a single sample in a study of T cells in Graves' hyperthyroidism and ophthalmopathy. Regions amplified from RNA transcripts were the TCR beta CDR3 regions. The HTBI primer set drove a first-round RT-PCR of the TCR CDR3. In TCRdb, the multiplex PCR reads were re-called with MiXCR into one record per CDR3 protein. The repertoire holds about 59,000 distinct CDR3 sequences, approximately 57% seen once, with approximately 3.4% in the top ten. Sequencing input: blood. These TCRs come from a woman aged 55-75 years with Graves' ophthalmopathy.

This clonotype is medium-sized. This chain connects TRBV29-1 to TRBJ1-2, with 8 bases fitting TRBD1. Unmatched junction bases numbered 3, after V lost 7 bases and J lost 2 bases. The CDR3 totals 12 residues. Germline-derived CDR1 and CDR2 are SQVTM and ANQGSEA. CDR3 amino acids: CSGGTGNYGYTF. The CDR3 DNA sequence: TGCAGCGGGGGGACAGGCAACTATGGCTACACCTTC.

This clonotype was found many times. The gene calls are TRBV28 and TRBJ1-5; D is perhaps TRBD1 (5 bases). Germline values: CDR1 MDHEN, CDR2 SYDVKM. With 1 base removed from V and 2 bases from J, the gap between germline ends came to 12 bases. CDR3 size: 16 residues. Here the CDR3 DNA reads TGTGCCAGCAGTTTATCCCCAGGGCAAGGCAATCAGCCCCAGCATTTT. Amino acid sequence: CASSLSPGQGNQPQHF.

This clonotype has a count of ten or more. V is TRBV6-1 and J is TRBJ2-5, with 8 bases lining up with TRBD2. This CDR3 contains 14 residues. Trimming took 3 bases from V and 5 from J; bases not matched to a gene: 5. Germline V gene sequence: CDR1 MNHNS, CDR2 SASEGT. As DNA, the CDR3 is TGTGCCAGCAGTGACGGGGGGGGTGTGGAGACCCAGTACTTC. Its protein product is CASSDGGGVETQYF.

Many counts were recorded for this clonotype. V gene TRBV11-3 combines with J gene TRBJ2-1, with TRBD1 matching 9 bases. The V gene's germline CDR1 is SGHNT and CDR2 YENEEA. Trimming removed 5 bases from V and 9 bases from J; junction bases left unmatched: 11. The CDR3 loop spans 15 amino acids. The chain's CDR3 is CASSPRDRAQGEQFF. Written as DNA, the CDR3 is TGTGCCAGCAGCCCCCGGGACAGGGCTCAGGGTGAGCAGTTCTTC.

Concerning this clonotype itself: The junction departs from the called germline gene at one end, perhaps through a read error. This chain joins TRBV5-4 and TRBJ2-1; the D gene could be TRBD1 or TRBD2 (6 bases each). This CDR3 is 15 amino acids long. The germline V gene encodes CDR1 SGHNT and CDR2 YYREEE (reference sequence). CDR3: CASTPEGGIYNEQSF. The CDR3 DNA is TGTGCCAGCACCCCGGAGGGGGGCATCTACAATGAGCAGTCCTTC. The entire variable domain, with the rest obtained from reference TRBV5-4 and TRBJ2-1, is as follows: ETGVTQSPTHLIKTRGQQVTLRCSSQSGHNTVSWYQQALGQGPQFIFQYYREEENGRGNFPPRFSGLQFPNYSSELNVNALELDDSALYLCASTPEGGIYNEQSFGPGTRLTVL.

V usage is TRBV15 and J usage is TRBJ2-1; D unclear. V lost 8 bases and J lost 0, with 14 bases in between. The CDR3 has 15 residues. Germline CDR1 is LNHNV and CDR2 is YYDKDF (reference sequence). CDR3 DNA sequence: TGTGCCACCCAAGCAGTTCCCAACTCCTACAATGAGCAGTTCTTC. This sequence encodes CATQAVPNSYNEQFF.

The J gene is TRBJ2-7, the V gene TRBV7-2, with 8 bases fitting TRBD2. The CDR3 is made up of 14 amino acids. V lost 1 base and J lost 4; bases outside the gene matches: 3. From germline, CDR1 is SGHTA and CDR2 FQGNSA. CDR3 DNA sequence: TGTGCCAGCAGCTTAGTCGGGGGGGCTTACGAGCAGTACGTC. This sequence encodes CASSLVGGAYEQYV.

This clonotype was seen just once. The chain employs TRBV4-3 and TRBJ2-2; possible D gene TRBD2, 5 bases. This CDR3 is 12 amino acids long. V was clipped by 4 bases and J by 7 bases, with 7 bases between them. Germline V lookup: CDR1 LGHNA, CDR2 YSLEER. The CDR3 coding sequence is TGCGCCAGCAGCCCAACTAGCGGGGAGCTGTTTTTT. This codes for CASSPTSGELFF.